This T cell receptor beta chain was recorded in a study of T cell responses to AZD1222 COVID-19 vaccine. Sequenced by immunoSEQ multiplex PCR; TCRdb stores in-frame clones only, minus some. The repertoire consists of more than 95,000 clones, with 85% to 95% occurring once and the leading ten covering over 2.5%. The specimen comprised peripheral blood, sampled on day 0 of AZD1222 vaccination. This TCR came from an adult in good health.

DNA for the CDR3: TGTGCCAGCAGCTTCTCTCTCAACCCCTATGGCTACACCTTC. It codes for CASSFSLNPYGYTF. The genes are TRBV11-2 and TRBJ1-2; no clear D gene. The CDR3 runs to 14 residues. From germline, CDR1 is SGHAT and CDR2 FQNNGV. Trimming took 3 bases from V and 4 from J, leaving 12 bases between them. The whole variable domain, filled in from reference TRBV11-2 and TRBJ1-2, reads EAGVAQSPRYKIIEKRQSVAFWCNPISGHATLYWYQQILGQGPKLLIQFQNNGVVDDSQLPKDRFSAERLKGVDSTLKIQPAKLEDSAVYLCASSFSLNPYGYTFGSGTRLTVV.